The 7 T cell receptor beta chains given below trace back to one sample, sequenced in a study of OX40 agonist ivuxolimab in advanced cancers. The library was built by means of the immunoSEQ multiplex PCR assay. Not all clones reach the TCRdb copy of this immuneACCESS table, which keeps in-frame sequences only. Checked studies attribute under half of the gap to unresolved V genes and leave the rest unexplained. The sample includes some 74,000 clones, with roughly 90% observed a single time. The ten largest clones add up to 0.75% to 1% of the sample. The sample consisted of CD4+ or CD8+ T cells sorted from blood, taken in a trial of the OX40 agonist ivuxolimab. These receptors were collected from an adult with an advanced solid tumor such as melanoma, head and neck, liver or kidney cancer.

The chain combines TRBV27 with TRBJ2-3; the D gene is possibly TRBD2 (6 bases). The CDR3 length is 14 residues. Trimming took off 6 bases at V and 2 bases at J, with 12 bases between the two ends. Per germline, CDR1 MNHEY and CDR2 SMNVEV (reference sequence). The CDR3: CASRWRRDTDTQYF. CDR3 in DNA: TGTGCCAGCAGGTGGCGGAGGGACACAGATACGCAGTATTTT.

The chain couples TRBV7-8 to TRBJ2-7, with D perhaps matching TRBD2 (6 bases). Germline CDR1 and CDR2: SGHVS and FQNEAQ. The CDR3 is 15 amino acids. Trimming shortened V by 5 bases and J by 2 bases, and 16 bases separated the two germline ends. CDR3 amino acids: CASSPPGSGTYEQYF. In DNA form, the CDR3 reads TGTGCCAGCAGCCCCCCGGGTAGCGGTACCTACGAGCAGTACTTC.

The gene calls are TRBV4-3 and TRBJ1-2; 7 nucleotides agree with TRBD1. The germline V gene encodes CDR1 LGHNA and CDR2 YSLEER. The V and J ends lost 0 bases and 5 bases, in that order; junction bases with no gene match: 6. The CDR3 has 15 amino acids. The CDR3, as DNA: TGCGCCAGCAGCCAAGATCCGACAGGGTTATATGGCTACACCTTC. Amino acid sequence: CASSQDPTGLYGYTF.

The V gene is TRBV30, the J gene TRBJ2-5; weak D call: TRBD1 (6 bases). The CDR3 consists of 12 residues. Deletions cut 0 bases from V and 4 bases from J, with 6 bases between. Germline V gene lookup returns CDR1 GTSNPN and CDR2 SVGIG (reference sequence). As DNA, the CDR3 is TGTGCCTGGAGTGTACAGGGAGAGACCCAGTACTTC. Its translation: CAWSVQGETQYF.

The rearrangement uses TRBV5-1 and TRBJ2-7; D might be TRBD1 or TRBD2, each matching 5 bases. CDR1 and CDR2 from the germline V gene are SGHRS and YFSETQ. Trimming removed 4 bases at V and 3 bases at J, with 17 bases between. CDR3 length: 15 residues. CDR3 region: CASSIETGTIYEQYF. CDR3 nucleotide sequence: TGCGCCAGCAGCATTGAAACGGGGACGATCTACGAGCAGTACTTC.

The chain carries TRBV7-9 and TRBJ2-3, with 10 nucleotides matching TRBD1. The CDR3 is 17 residues long. J lost 4 bases, V lost 5 bases, and 12 bases had no gene match. CDR1 and CDR2 (germline): SEHNR, FQNEAQ (reference sequence). The CDR3 nucleotides are TGTGCCAGCAGCCAAAGGGACAGGGGTCACCTAGCAGATACGCAGTATTTT. It specifies CASSQRDRGHLADTQYF.

V and J are TRBV25-1 and TRBJ1-2, with D maybe TRBD1 (5 bases). The CDR3 has 14 amino acids. Between the trimmed V and J ends, which lost 1 base and 8 bases, there was a span of 14 bases. Germline V gene data show CDR1 as MGHDK and CDR2 as SYGVNS. CDR3 sequence: CASSESGREKGYTF. The CDR3 DNA is TGTGCCAGCAGTGAATCCGGCAGGGAAAAAGGCTACACCTTC.